This T cell receptor beta chain came from a study of T cell changes during pregnancy in multiple sclerosis. Here immunoSEQ multiplex PCR was the method, and the copy in TCRdb shows in-frame clones only, minus some. The data show approximately 88,000 clones, with 90% to 95% seen just once and 2% to 2.5% held by the top ten. Germline trimming cut 1 base from V and 4 bases from J; bases unmatched to any gene: 9. Germline CDR1 is SGHRS and CDR2 is YFSETQ. This CDR3 has 17 amino acids. The chain uses TRBV5-1 and TRBJ2-7; TRBD2 agrees at 12 bases. The sequence derives from a female donor with multiple sclerosis, enrolled in a pregnancy study. The material sequenced was peripheral blood, taken in the third trimester of pregnancy. CDR3 nucleotides: TGCGCCAGCAGCTTGTGGACTAGCGGGATGGCTACTTACGAGCAGTACTTC. Translated: CASSLWTSGMATYEQYF.